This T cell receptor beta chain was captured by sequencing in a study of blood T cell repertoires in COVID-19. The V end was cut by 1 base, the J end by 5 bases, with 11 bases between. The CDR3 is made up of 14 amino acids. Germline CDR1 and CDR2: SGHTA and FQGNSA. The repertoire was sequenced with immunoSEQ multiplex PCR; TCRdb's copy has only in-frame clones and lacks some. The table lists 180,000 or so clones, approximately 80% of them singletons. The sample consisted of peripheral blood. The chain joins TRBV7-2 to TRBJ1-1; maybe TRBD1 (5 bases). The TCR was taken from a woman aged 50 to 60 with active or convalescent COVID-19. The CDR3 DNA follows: TGTGCCAGCAGCTTAGAGGGGATTTGGACTGAAGCTTTCTTT. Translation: CASSLEGIWTEAFF.